Below, 27 T cell receptor beta chains from the same sample are listed, as sequenced in a study of glioma-infiltrating T cells (TCRdb year 2016). TCRdb lists the instrument as Illumina MiSeq. TCR alpha and beta CDR3 regions were amplified with the iRepertoire nested amplicon-rescue multiplex PCR (arm-PCR) platform from RNA. In-frame beta chains were kept once TCRdb had trimmed the public reads at Q25 with fastp and called clones with MiXCR. A single entry per CDR3 protein holds the most common genes and DNA from its merged rows. The sample contains approximately 400,000 distinct CDR3 sequences, roughly two fifths of them found a single time. The ten largest make up around 12% of the sample. Input material: glioma tissue, nonneoplastic brain tissue, or PBMCs (not recorded which). Every receptor here comes from a human donor with low-grade glioma or glioblastoma, undergoing nonglioma brain surgery, or in good health (not recorded which).

Only a few counts were recorded for this clonotype. The chain combines TRBV28 with TRBJ1-5; D unresolved. V lost 6 bases and J lost 2, with 11 bases in between. The length of the CDR3 is 14 residues. Germline values: CDR1 MDHEN, CDR2 SYDVKM. DNA of the CDR3: TGTGCCAGCAGCCTATCCCGGGGCAATCAGCCCCAGCATTTT. Protein product: CASSLSRGNQPQHF.

This clonotype was counted only a few times. This chain links TRBV29-1 with TRBJ2-1, with D possibly TRBD1 on 6 matching bases. Germline assignment: CDR1 SQVTM and CDR2 ANQGSEA. There are 13 residues in the CDR3. V was shortened by 8 bases and J by 3 bases, with 14 bases between the two germline ends. CDR3 nucleotide sequence: TGCAGCCACCGGGACACTAACTACAATGAGCAGTTCTTC. This translates into CSHRDTNYNEQFF.

Worth noting for this clonotype: A much bigger clone sits one base away, suggesting this may be a read error. This sequence joins TRBV6-2 or TRBV6-3 and TRBJ2-3; 11 bases map to TRBD2. The CDR3 totals 16 residues. Germline CDR1 MNHEY, CDR2 SVGEGT. Unmatched junction bases numbered 7, after V lost 6 bases and J lost 2 bases. CDR3 region: CASSDRLAGYTDTQYF. Written as DNA, the CDR3 is TGTGCCAGCAGCGACAGACTAGCGGGATACACAGATACGCAGTATTTT.

This clonotype was observed a handful of times. The rearrangement joins TRBV12-3 or TRBV12-4 to TRBJ1-2; unclear D gene. The CDR3 totals 13 residues. Trimming cost V 7 bases and J 2 bases, with 11 bases left between them. Written as DNA, the CDR3 is TGTGCCAGCACCACGGGAAGAAACTATGGCTACACCTTC. Encoded protein: CASTTGRNYGYTF.

This rearrangement joins TRBV10-3 to TRBJ1-2; TRBD1 is a possible D gene (6 bases). V shed 9 bases and J shed 3 bases, with 17 bases lying between them. The CDR3 is made up of 14 amino acids. Germline V gene lookup returns CDR1 ENHRY and CDR2 SYGVKD. The CDR3 coding sequence is TGTGCCATAACGGGGGCAATATCCGACTATGGCTACACCTTC. Protein sequence: CAITGAISDYGYTF.

This clonotype showed up just once. This sequence joins TRBV7-2 and TRBJ1-5; D not certain. The CDR3 has 13 residues. Germline assignment: CDR1 SGHTA and CDR2 FQGNSA. This CDR3 reads CVSGRSFNQPQHF. The CDR3 region has the DNA TGTGTTAGCGGTCGCAGCTTCAATCAGCCCCAGCATTTT.

The chain couples TRBV28 to TRBJ2-7, with a possible D match to TRBD2 (5 bases). The CDR3 extends over 14 amino acids. Germline lookup yields CDR1 MDHEN and CDR2 SYDVKM. The V end lost 7 bases, the J end lost 7 bases, and 20 bases lay between the germline ends. The CDR3 is CASMGGLLGGEQYF. In nucleotides, the CDR3 is TGTGCCAGCATGGGCGGACTCCTTGGTGGGGAGCAGTACTTC. The full variable domain, completed using reference TRBV28 and TRBJ2-7, is DVKVTQSSRYLVKRTGEKVFLECVQDMDHENMFWYRQDPGLGLRLIYFSYDVKMKEKGDIPEGYSVSREKKERFSLILESASTNQTSMYLCASMGGLLGGEQYFGPGTRLTVT.

In its sample, this clonotype was seen a few times. The chain joins TRBV15 to TRBJ2-7; unclear D gene. Trimming removed 1 base from V and 3 bases from J, with 10 bases in between. Germline CDR1 and CDR2: LNHNV and YYDKDF (reference sequence). The CDR3 loop spans 14 amino acids. The CDR3 here is CATSRGRSFYEQYF. CDR3 nucleotides: TGTGCCACCAGCAGAGGACGAAGTTTCTACGAGCAGTACTTC.

The chain recombines TRBV7-2 with TRBJ2-5; 7 positions agree with TRBD2. Trimming took 1 base from V and 5 from J; bases not matched to a gene: 4. CDR3 size: 14 residues. CDR1 and CDR2 from the germline V gene are SGHTA and FQGNSA. The chain's CDR3 is CASSLGGSAETQYF. The CDR3 DNA is TGTGCCAGCAGCTTAGGCGGGAGTGCGGAGACCCAGTACTTC.

This sequence joins TRBV4-1 and TRBJ2-7, with 11 bases aligning to TRBD2. CDR1 is MGHRA, CDR2 YSYEKL, per germline. V lost 4 bases, J lost 2 bases, and 13 bases stayed unmatched. This CDR3 has 18 amino acids. The chain's CDR3 is CASSRVLQTSGDPYEQYF. The CDR3 nucleotides read TGCGCCAGCAGCCGAGTACTCCAGACTAGCGGGGATCCCTACGAGCAGTACTTC.

The rearrangement links TRBV10-3 to TRBJ2-5; D unresolved. The CDR3 totals 14 residues. The germline V gene encodes CDR1 ENHRY and CDR2 SYGVKD. Between the trimmed V and J ends, which lost 0 bases and 4 bases, there was a span of 9 bases. CDR3 residues: CAISESTVGETQYF. The DNA of the CDR3 is TGTGCCATCAGTGAGTCGACCGTCGGAGAGACCCAGTACTTC.

This chain connects TRBV4-1 to TRBJ2-5; 10 nucleotides align to TRBD2. The CDR3 has 15 amino acids. Germline V lookup: CDR1 MGHRA, CDR2 YSYEKL. Germline trimming cut 2 bases from V and 4 bases from J; bases unmatched to any gene: 4. The CDR3 DNA sequence: TGCGCCAGCAGCCAACGTAGCGGGAGGACAGAGACCCAGTACTTC. This translates into CASSQRSGRTETQYF.

This clonotype was seen at least ten times. In DNA, the CDR3 is TGTGCCAGCAGGGTTGGCTCCAACACTGAAGCTTTCTTT. As protein: CASRVGSNTEAFF. This sequence joins TRBV6-2 or TRBV6-3 and TRBJ1-1; D is unresolved. Germline V gene data show CDR1 as MNHEY and CDR2 as SVGEGT. Trimming shortened V by 6 bases and J by 2 bases, and 10 bases separated the two germline ends. This CDR3 is built from 13 residues.

This clonotype was detected only a few times. V and J are TRBV28 and TRBJ2-7, with 7 bases matching TRBD2. The CDR3 covers 15 residues. J lost 2 bases, V lost 3 bases, and 7 bases had no gene match. CDR1 is MDHEN and CDR2 is SYDVKM in the germline V gene. For the CDR3, the DNA is TGTGCCAGCAGTTTGGTGACTAGCAGCCCCTACGAGCAGTACTTC. Translating it yields CASSLVTSSPYEQYF.

A word on this clonotype: Just one base apart from a much larger clone, this may be a read error. The chain links TRBV6-5 to TRBJ2-1, with D possibly being TRBD2 (5 bases). The CDR3 runs to 15 residues. Germline values: CDR1 MNHEY, CDR2 SVGAGI. The CDR3 protein is CASSTRLAAYNKQFF. The CDR3 DNA follows: TGTGCCAGCAGTACCCGGCTAGCAGCCTACAATAAGCAGTTCTTC.

The V call is TRBV12-3 or TRBV12-4, the J call TRBJ1-5; 8 bases are a match to TRBD1. V was pared by 3 bases and J by 2 bases, with 6 bases of the junction left unmatched. This CDR3 spans 16 amino acids. CDR3 loop: CASSLATGDGNQPQHF. The CDR3 DNA follows: TGTGCCAGCAGTTTGGCGACAGGGGATGGCAATCAGCCCCAGCATTTT.

The sample holds a few counts of this clonotype. The rearrangement links TRBV28 to TRBJ2-7; 10 bases fit TRBD1. Looked up from germline, CDR1 is MDHEN and CDR2 is SYDVKM. The CDR3 runs 14 residues. The trim removed 5 bases at V and 13 bases at J, leaving 14 bases unmatched. The CDR3 reads CASSQPGTGALAYF. CDR3 DNA: TGTGCCAGCAGTCAACCGGGGACAGGGGCGTTGGCCTACTTC.

The chain uses TRBV20-1 and TRBJ1-5; 10 bases line up with TRBD1. V shed 3 bases, J shed 6 bases, and the junction held 8 bases outside the gene matches. Germline V gene sequence: CDR1 DFQATT, CDR2 SNEGSKA (reference sequence). The CDR3 is 15 residues long. CDR3 amino acids: CSASTGTGVFQPQHF. As DNA, the CDR3 is TGCAGTGCTAGTACCGGGACAGGGGTTTTTCAGCCCCAGCATTTT.

About this clonotype itself: The junction departs from germline at one end; a sequencing error may be responsible. The chain joins TRBV19 to TRBJ1-5; 7 positions agree with TRBD1. The CDR3 has 14 residues. From germline, CDR1 is LNHDA and CDR2 SQIVND (reference sequence). The CDR3 region has the DNA TGTGCCAGTAGTATAGACCGGGACAGAGAGCCCAAGCATTTT. Its translation is CASSIDRDREPKHF.

Comment on this clonotype: Given a much more abundant clone one base away, this may be a read error. The J gene is TRBJ1-6, the V gene TRBV27; D ambiguous. Germline V gene sequence: CDR1 MNHEY, CDR2 SMNVEV (reference sequence). This CDR3 region has 16 residues. The CDR3 DNA reads as TGTGCCAGCAGTGAGAGTTCCGCAGCTTGGAATTCACCCCTCCGCTTT. Translated, it gives CASSESSAAWNSPLRF.

The V call is TRBV3-1, the J call TRBJ1-3, with D perhaps matching TRBD1 (6 bases). The CDR3 covers 15 residues. Looked up from germline, CDR1 is LGHDT and CDR2 is YNNKEL (reference sequence). The V gene lost 6 bases and the J gene lost 4 bases, with 16 bases spanning the gap. This CDR3 reads CASRGTPDRGNTIYF. The CDR3 nucleotides read TGTGCCAGCAGGGGGACACCGGATAGAGGAAACACCATATATTTT.

The chain recombines TRBV6-1 with TRBJ2-3, with 14 bases that match TRBD2. The CDR3 totals 16 residues. The junction had 6 bases not matched to a gene; V was cut back by 5 bases and J by 5 bases. Germline CDR1 and CDR2: MNHNS and SASEGT. The CDR3 loop is CASSRGLAGGVDTQYF. The CDR3 bases are TGTGCCAGCAGTCGTGGACTAGCGGGAGGCGTAGATACGCAGTATTTT.

This clonotype was seen a handful of times. The rearrangement links TRBV20-1 to TRBJ2-1; possible D gene TRBD2, 5 bases. This CDR3 is 14 amino acids long. Trimming removed 2 bases from V and 1 base from J, with 9 bases in between. Germline assignment: CDR1 DFQATT and CDR2 SNEGSKA (reference sequence). CDR3 in amino acids: CSARTAGSYNEQFF. The CDR3 region has the DNA TGCAGTGCTAGAACCGCGGGTTCCTACAATGAGCAGTTCTTC.

With respect to this clonotype: A much larger clone differs from this one at a single base, so this may be a read error. The genes are TRBV6-1 and TRBJ1-1, with D hard to call. The germline V and J ends were trimmed by 4 bases and 10 bases, with 10 bases remaining between them. This CDR3 is 11 amino acids long. Germline values: CDR1 MNHNS, CDR2 SASEGT. Here the CDR3 DNA reads TGTGCCAGCAGTGGATGGGTTGGAGCTTTCTTT. It encodes CASSGWVGAFF.

The sample holds a few counts of this clonotype. The rearrangement uses TRBV7-2 and TRBJ2-7; D is unresolved. This CDR3 comprises 12 residues. The V end was cut by 4 bases, the J end by 6 bases, with 10 bases between. Germline-derived CDR1 and CDR2 are SGHTA and FQGNSA. CDR3 sequence: CASSSPLSEQYF. The CDR3 DNA sequence: TGTGCCAGCAGCTCTCCGTTGAGCGAGCAGTACTTC.

Concerning this clonotype: Sequence at one end of the junction differs from germline and may be a read error. The chain recombines TRBV20-1 with TRBJ1-1; tentative D call: TRBD1 (6 bases). The CDR3 is 13 amino acids. From germline, CDR1 is DFQATT and CDR2 SNEGSKA (reference sequence). CDR3 sequence reads: CSARWTVNIEAFF. The CDR3 DNA reads as TGCAGTGCTAGATGGACAGTGAACATTGAAGCTTTCTTT.

This clonotype was seen a handful of times. The rearrangement joins TRBV4-3 to TRBJ2-3; no firm D call. The germline V gene encodes CDR1 LGHNA and CDR2 YSLEER. The CDR3 has 14 amino acids. V was trimmed by 3 bases and J by 4 bases, leaving 11 bases between them. For the CDR3, the DNA is TGCGCCAGCAGCCACGGCCGTCAATCAGATACGCAGTATTTT. Its protein is CASSHGRQSDTQYF.